The sequence of this T cell receptor (beta chain) was determined in a study of cytomegalovirus exposure and HLA in healthy donors. On the study more broadly: From donors who were HLA-typed, an early data release held 81 million or so unique TCRs.

CDR1 is MDHEN and CDR2 is SYDVKM in the germline V gene. The length of the CDR3 is 14 residues. The V segment lost 5 bases and the J segment 7 bases; nucleotides outside the gene matches: 9. Concerning this clone: No antigen is known for it.

The PCR made use of 60 Vbeta and 13 Jbeta primers. Per the original data handling: Later analysis identified tens of millions of unique TCR beta chains, 8.5 million to 13 million shared. TCRdb keeps only in-frame clones here, not all; method: immunoSEQ multiplex PCR. The D gene and trimming were derived from the DNA, and the V and J assignments and clone size from that table. The sample carries about 140,000 clones, 75% to 85% recorded once. Overall study findings and caveats: A later analysis linked 15,000 to 20,000 TCR beta sequences to HLA alleles at 0.05 false discovery rate. In a later analysis, CMV-associated beta chains were mostly HLA-associated, it appeared.

J is TRBJ2-5 and V is TRBV28, with TRBD1 identical over 8 bases. The sequence was obtained from a female donor in good health and CMV-seropositive. The material sequenced was PBMCs. Here the CDR3 reads CASSPDRVHWTQYF. The CDR3 DNA sequence: TGTGCCAGCAGTCCGGACAGGGTCCATTGGACCCAGTACTTC.